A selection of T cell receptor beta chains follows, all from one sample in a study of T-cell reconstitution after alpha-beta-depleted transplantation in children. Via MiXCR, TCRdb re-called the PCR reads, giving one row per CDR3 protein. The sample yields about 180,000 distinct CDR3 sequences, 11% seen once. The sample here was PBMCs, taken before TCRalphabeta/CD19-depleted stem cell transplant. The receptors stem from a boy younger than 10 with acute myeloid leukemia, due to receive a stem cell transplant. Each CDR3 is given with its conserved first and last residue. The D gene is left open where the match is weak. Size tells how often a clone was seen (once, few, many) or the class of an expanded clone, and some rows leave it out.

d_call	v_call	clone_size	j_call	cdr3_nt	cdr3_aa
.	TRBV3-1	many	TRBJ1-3	TGTGCCAGCAGTCAAGCTGGGGGGACGAACTCTGGAAACACCATATATTTT	CASSQAGGTNSGNTIYF
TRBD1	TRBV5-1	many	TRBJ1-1	TGCGCCAGCAGCCCGGGGACAGTGGACGCTGAAGCTTTCTTT	CASSPGTVDAEAFF
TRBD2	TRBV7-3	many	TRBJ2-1	TGTGCCAGCAGCCCATCTGGGACTAGCGGGGGACAGTTCTTC	CASSPSGTSGGQFF
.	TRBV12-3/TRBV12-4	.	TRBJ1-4	TGTGCCAGCAGCCAAACCGGGACCGATAATGAAAAACTGTTTTTT	CASSQTGTDNEKLFF
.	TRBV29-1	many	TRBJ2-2	TGCAGCGTTGTTAGGGGCACCGGGGAGCTGTTTTTT	CSVVRGTGELFF
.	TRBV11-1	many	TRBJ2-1	TGTGCCAGCAGCTTACTCAGTGTGTATCGACTAGGCTCCTACAATGAGCAGTTCTTC	CASSLLSVYRLGSYNEQFF
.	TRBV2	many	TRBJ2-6	TGTGCCAGCAAAACAGGGCCTGGGGCCAACGTCCTGACTTTC	CASKTGPGANVLTF
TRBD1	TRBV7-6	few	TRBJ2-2	TGTGCCAGCAGTCGCGACAGGGTGGGGACCGGGGAGCTGTTTTTT	CASSRDRVGTGELFF
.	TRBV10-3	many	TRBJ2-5	TGTGCCATCAGCGGCGGGGGCGACTTCCAAGAGACCCAGTACTTC	CAISGGGDFQETQYF
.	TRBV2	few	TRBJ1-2	TGTGCCAGCAGCAGAGAACAGTTCTATGGCTACACCTTC	CASSREQFYGYTF
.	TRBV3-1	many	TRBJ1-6	TGTGCCAGCAGCCAAGATCGGGGGGCGGGGGAGAATTCACCCCTCCACTTT	CASSQDRGAGENSPLHF
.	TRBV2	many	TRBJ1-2	TGTGCCAGCAGTGGCGAAAGGGTTGGCTATGGCTACACCTTC	CASSGERVGYGYTF
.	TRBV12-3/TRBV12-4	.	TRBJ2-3	TGTGCCAGCAGTTTAGATGGGGCAGGGGATACGCAGTATTTC	CASSLDGAGDTQYF
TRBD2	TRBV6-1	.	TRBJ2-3	TGTGCCAGCAAAACGACTAGCGGGGGGGCCGCAGATACGCAGTATTTT	CASKTTSGGAADTQYF
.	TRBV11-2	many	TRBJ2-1	TGTGCCAGCAGCTCCTACAGGGTAGGTGAGCAGTTCTTC	CASSSYRVGEQFF
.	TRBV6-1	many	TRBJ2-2	TGTGCCACCCAGGCGGGGTACACCGGGGAGCTGTTTTTT	CATQAGYTGELFF
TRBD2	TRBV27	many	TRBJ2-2	TGTGCCAGCAGTTTACGGACTAGCGGGAGTTTGGCGTACGGGGAGCTGTTTTTT	CASSLRTSGSLAYGELFF
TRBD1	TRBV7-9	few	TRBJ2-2	TGTGCCGGCAGCCCTGGACAGGGCGGCGGGGAGCTGTTTTTT	CAGSPGQGGGELFF
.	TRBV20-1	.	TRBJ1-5	TGCAGTGCCCACTTAGAGCCCAATCAGCCCCAGCATTTT	CSAHLEPNQPQHF
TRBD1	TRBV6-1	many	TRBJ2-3	TGTGCCAGCAGTCCTTCGGGACAGGCCCGCACAGATACGCAGTATTTT	CASSPSGQARTDTQYF
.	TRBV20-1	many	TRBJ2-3	TGCAGTGCTAGAGGATCTCATGTGTATTTT	CSARGSHVYF
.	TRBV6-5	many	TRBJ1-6	TGTGCCAGCAGTTACGAGGACCCCTCCTATAATTCACCCCTCCACTTT	CASSYEDPSYNSPLHF
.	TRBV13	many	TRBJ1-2	TGTGCCAGCAGCTTATACCGGGGGCCCTACACCTTC	CASSLYRGPYTF
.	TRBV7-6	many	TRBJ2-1	TGTGCCAGCAGCTTAGGGTCAGGGAATGAGCAGTTCTTC	CASSLGSGNEQFF
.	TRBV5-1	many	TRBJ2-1	TGCGCCAGCAGCTTGGCGCAGACGGTTTCCGTCAATGAGCAGTTCTTC	CASSLAQTVSVNEQFF
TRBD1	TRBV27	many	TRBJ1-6	TGTGCCAGCAGTTTATCGATGGCAGGGGGAAATTCACCCCTCCACTTT	CASSLSMAGGNSPLHF
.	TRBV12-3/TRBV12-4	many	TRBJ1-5	TGTGCCAGCAGTTTAGTGCTTTGGGACACTTATCAGCCCCAGCATTTT	CASSLVLWDTYQPQHF
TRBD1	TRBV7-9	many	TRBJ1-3	TGTGCCAGCAGTCCGGACAGGGTCGGAAACACCATATATTTT	CASSPDRVGNTIYF
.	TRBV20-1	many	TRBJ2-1	TGCAGTGCTAGGGGGGCCTCTAGCGGACCCTACAATGAGCAGTTCTTC	CSARGASSGPYNEQFF
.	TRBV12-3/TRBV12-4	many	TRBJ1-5	TGTGCCAGCAGCCTTGTCAGTGTATATAGCAATCAGCCCCAGCATTTT	CASSLVSVYSNQPQHF
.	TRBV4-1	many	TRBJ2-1	TGCGCCAGCAGCCAAGTAGAGGATGAGCAGTTCTTC	CASSQVEDEQFF
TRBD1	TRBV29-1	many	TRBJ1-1	TGCAGCGTTGAAGGCGGGGACAGGGGCACTGAAGCTTTCTTT	CSVEGGDRGTEAFF
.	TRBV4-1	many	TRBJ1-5	TGCGCCAGCAGCCAAGTAAGAGCCAGGGAACTCAATCAGCCCCAGCATTTT	CASSQVRARELNQPQHF
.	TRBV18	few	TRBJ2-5	TGTGCCAGCTCACCACCGGCCAGGGCTCAAGAGACCCAGTACTTC	CASSPPARAQETQYF
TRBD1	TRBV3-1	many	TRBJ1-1	TGTGCCAGCAGCCACCCGACAGGGGTGAACACTGAAGCTTTCTTT	CASSHPTGVNTEAFF
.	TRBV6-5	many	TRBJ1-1	TGTGCCAGCAGTTCCGAGAGGCGGTACACTGAAGCTTTCTTT	CASSSERRYTEAFF
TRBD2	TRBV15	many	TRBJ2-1	TGTGCCACCAGCAGAGATAGGGGACTAGCGGTCGGATTGTACAATGAGCAGTTCTTC	CATSRDRGLAVGLYNEQFF
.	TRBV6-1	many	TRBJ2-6	TGTGCCAGCAGCGGAAGCTCTGGGGCCAACGTCCTGACTTTC	CASSGSSGANVLTF
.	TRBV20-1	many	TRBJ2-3	TGCAGTGCTAGACCGCCTTTCACAGATACGCAGTATTTT	CSARPPFTDTQYF
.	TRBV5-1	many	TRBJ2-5	TGCGCCAGCAGCCCCGGGATTATTCTCCAAGAGACCCAGTACTTC	CASSPGIILQETQYF
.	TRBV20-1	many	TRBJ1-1	TGCAGTGCTATTGTGAGTTCTGAAGCTTTCTTT	CSAIVSSEAFF
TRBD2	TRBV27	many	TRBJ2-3	TGTGCCAGCAGTTCGTTGGTCGGGGGGGCCGTTTTAGATACGCAGTATTTT	CASSSLVGGAVLDTQYF
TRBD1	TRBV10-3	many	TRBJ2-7	TGTGCCATCAGGACATCATATCGGGACAGTTCCTACGAGCAGTACTTC	CAIRTSYRDSSYEQYF
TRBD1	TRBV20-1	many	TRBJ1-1	TGCAGTGCTAGCCCCCTCCGAGACAGGGAGATCCCTGAAGCTTTCTTT	CSASPLRDREIPEAFF
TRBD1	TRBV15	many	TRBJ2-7	TGTGCCACCAGCGGAGGGGGACAGGCGCAAAACGAGCAGTACTTC	CATSGGGQAQNEQYF
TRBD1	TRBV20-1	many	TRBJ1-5	TGCAGTGCCAAATATGAGGGGGCCCTCATCACGGGCCAGCATTTT	CSAKYEGALITGQHF
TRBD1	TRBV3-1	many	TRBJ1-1	TGTGCCAGCAGCCAAAGGGCCCGGGACAGTGAAGCTTTCTTT	CASSQRARDSEAFF
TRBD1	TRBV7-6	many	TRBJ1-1	TGTGCCAGCAGCTCCCAGACAGGGGCAATGAACACTGAAGCTTTCTTT	CASSSQTGAMNTEAFF
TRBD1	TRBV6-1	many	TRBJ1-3	TGTGCCAGCAGCGCAACAGGGGGCGACGGAAACACCATATATTTT	CASSATGGDGNTIYF
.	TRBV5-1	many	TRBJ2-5	TGCGCCAGCAGCCCCACCCGTGCCGGGACTGTCGTTCGGTCGACCCAGTACTTC	CASSPTRAGTVVRSTQYF
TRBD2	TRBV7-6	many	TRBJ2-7	TGTGCCAGTAGCCCCGAGGCGGGGGGGCTCTCCTACGAGCAGTACTTC	CASSPEAGGLSYEQYF